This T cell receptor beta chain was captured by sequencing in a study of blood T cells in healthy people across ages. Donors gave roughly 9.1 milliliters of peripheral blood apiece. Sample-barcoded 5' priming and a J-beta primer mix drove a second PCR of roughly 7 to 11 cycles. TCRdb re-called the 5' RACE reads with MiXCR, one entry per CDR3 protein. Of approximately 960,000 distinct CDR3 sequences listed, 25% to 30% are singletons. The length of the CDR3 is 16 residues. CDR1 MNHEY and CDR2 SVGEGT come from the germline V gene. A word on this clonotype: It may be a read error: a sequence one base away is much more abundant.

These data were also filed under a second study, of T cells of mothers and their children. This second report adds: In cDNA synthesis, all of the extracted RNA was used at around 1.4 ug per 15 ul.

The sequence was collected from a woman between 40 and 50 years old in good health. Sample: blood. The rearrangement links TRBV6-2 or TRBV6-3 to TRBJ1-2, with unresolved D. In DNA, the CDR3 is TGTGCCAGCAGTTACCCTGTCCGTGGTGGAAACTATGGCTACATCTTC. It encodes CASSYPVRGGNYGYIF.